This T cell receptor beta chain was recovered during a study of shared clonotypes between healthy human individuals. Every immunoSEQ plate was one replicate of a subset's evenly spread DNA. TCRdb's table, derived via immunoSEQ multiplex PCR, lists solely in-frame clones and lacks some. The repertoire includes more than 2 million clones, under 97% of them detected once, and roughly 0.13% sits in the top ten. Subsets obtained from CD4+ cells comprised CD45RA+ naive and CD45RA-negative memory cells. General study findings and limits: Incompleteness in sorted-subset sequencing, despite large depth, was shown by rarefaction.

With respect to this clone: The target antigen is unknown.

The V gene's germline CDR1 is MNHEY and CDR2 SVGAGI. Trimming cost V 6 bases and J 5 bases; bases outside gene matches: 10. CDR3 length: 15 residues. Material for sequencing was naive CD4+ T cells sorted from blood. Subset given: CD45RA+ positively selected. This TCR came from a man between 18 and 35 years old in good health. The V call is TRBV6-5, the J call TRBJ2-5; TRBD2 matches 9 bases. CDR3: CASSVAGEPYETQYF. The CDR3 nucleotides are TGTGCCAGCAGCGTAGCGGGGGAGCCCTACGAGACCCAGTACTTC.